The rows below give T cell receptor beta chains drawn from one sample of a study of cytomegalovirus exposure and HLA in healthy donors. Measured with immunoSEQ multiplex PCR; TCRdb has only the in-frame clones, and not every one. Among approximately 130,000 clones listed, about 85% were seen once. Sequencing input: PBMCs. These receptors were obtained from a boy aged 5 to 17 in good health and CMV-seronegative. The CDR3 runs from the conserved cysteine through the conserved F or W. The order of the fields is CDR3 length, clone size, V gene, J gene, D gene, CDR3 protein, CDR3 DNA. D genes are given only for firm matches. Expanded clones get a size class; other rows say once, few or many, or leave the size out.

CDR3 length: 13
clone size: NA
V gene: TRBV10-3
J gene: TRBJ1-1
D gene: NA
CDR3 protein: CAISPDVRTEAFF
CDR3 DNA: TGTGCCATCAGCCCTGATGTGAGAACTGAAGCTTTCTTT

CDR3 length: 14
clone size: few
V gene: TRBV13
J gene: TRBJ2-2
D gene: NA
CDR3 protein: CASSLTGTTGELFF
CDR3 DNA: TGTGCCAGCAGCTTAACAGGGACCACCGGGGAGCTGTTTTTT

CDR3 length: 17
clone size: once
V gene: TRBV30
J gene: TRBJ2-1
D gene: TRBD1
CDR3 protein: CAWGMDRGSSSYNEQFF
CDR3 DNA: TGTGCCTGGGGGATGGACAGGGGTTCTAGCTCCTACAATGAGCAGTTCTTC

CDR3 length: 15
clone size: NA
V gene: TRBV19
J gene: TRBJ1-2
D gene: NA
CDR3 protein: CASSMGVWMDYGYTF
CDR3 DNA: TGTGCCAGTAGTATGGGAGTCTGGATGGACTATGGCTACACCTTC

CDR3 length: 13
clone size: NA
V gene: TRBV30
J gene: TRBJ1-2
D gene: TRBD1
CDR3 protein: CAWTRQGSEGYPF
CDR3 DNA: TGTGCCTGGACCAGACAGGGAAGCGAGGGCTACCCCTTC

CDR3 length: 17
clone size: NA
V gene: TRBV7-8
J gene: TRBJ1-5
D gene: TRBD1
CDR3 protein: CASSSGQGANSNQPQHF
CDR3 DNA: TGTGCCAGCAGCTCGGGACAGGGGGCAAATAGCAATCAGCCCCAGCATTTT

CDR3 length: 14
clone size: NA
V gene: TRBV2
J gene: TRBJ1-1
D gene: NA
CDR3 protein: CASSKTGLNTEAFF
CDR3 DNA: TGTGCCAGCAGCAAAACAGGGCTGAACACTGAAGCTTTCTTT

CDR3 length: 14
clone size: NA
V gene: TRBV9
J gene: TRBJ2-5
D gene: TRBD1
CDR3 protein: CASSLGQGGETQYF
CDR3 DNA: TGTGCCAGCAGCCTAGGACAGGGGGGAGAGACCCAGTACTTC

CDR3 length: 14
clone size: NA
V gene: TRBV9
J gene: TRBJ2-5
D gene: NA
CDR3 protein: CASSVGRLGETQYF
CDR3 DNA: TGTGCCAGCAGCGTCGGCCGCCTAGGAGAGACCCAGTACTTC

CDR3 length: 13
clone size: few
V gene: TRBV6-6
J gene: TRBJ1-1
D gene: NA
CDR3 protein: CASSYVMNTEAFF
CDR3 DNA: TGTGCCAGCAGTTACGTCATGAACACTGAAGCTTTCTTT

CDR3 length: 14
clone size: NA
V gene: TRBV5-1
J gene: TRBJ1-1
D gene: NA
CDR3 protein: CASSFRAQNTEAFF
CDR3 DNA: TGCGCCAGCAGCTTCCGAGCCCAAAACACTGAAGCTTTCTTT

CDR3 length: 19
clone size: NA
V gene: TRBV5-1
J gene: TRBJ2-1
D gene: TRBD1
CDR3 protein: CASSQAGTGWPSSYNEQFF
CDR3 DNA: TGCGCCAGCAGCCAGGCCGGGACAGGGTGGCCGAGCTCCTACAATGAGCAGTTCTTC

CDR3 length: 14
clone size: NA
V gene: TRBV2
J gene: TRBJ1-5
D gene: TRBD1
CDR3 protein: CASRGGQGRQPQHF
CDR3 DNA: TGTGCCAGCAGGGGGGGACAGGGCAGGCAGCCCCAGCATTTT

CDR3 length: 12
clone size: few
V gene: TRBV6-6
J gene: TRBJ1-1
D gene: NA
CDR3 protein: CASRTPGILAFF
CDR3 DNA: TGTGCCAGCAGGACCCCGGGGATACTAGCTTTCTTT

CDR3 length: 15
clone size: NA
V gene: TRBV4-1
J gene: TRBJ1-4
D gene: NA
CDR3 protein: CASSQEMSINEKLFF
CDR3 DNA: TGCGCCAGCAGCCAAGAAATGAGTATTAATGAAAAACTGTTTTTT

CDR3 length: 14
clone size: NA
V gene: TRBV2
J gene: TRBJ2-7
D gene: TRBD1
CDR3 protein: CASRSGTGTGEQYF
CDR3 DNA: TGTGCCAGCAGATCCGGGACAGGGACCGGTGAGCAGTACTTC

CDR3 length: 15
clone size: NA
V gene: TRBV9
J gene: TRBJ2-5
D gene: NA
CDR3 protein: CASSVVGGNQETQYF
CDR3 DNA: TGTGCCAGCAGCGTAGTAGGAGGGAACCAAGAGACCCAGTACTTC

CDR3 length: 12
clone size: NA
V gene: TRBV30
J gene: TRBJ2-2
D gene: NA
CDR3 protein: CAWSSIAGELFF
CDR3 DNA: TGTGCCTGGAGTTCGATAGCGGGGGAGCTGTTTTTT

CDR3 length: 13
clone size: NA
V gene: TRBV5-4
J gene: TRBJ2-7
D gene: TRBD2
CDR3 protein: CASSSGGVYEQYF
CDR3 DNA: TGTGCCAGCAGCTCGGGGGGAGTTTACGAGCAGTACTTC

CDR3 length: 14
clone size: NA
V gene: TRBV7-2
J gene: TRBJ1-2
D gene: NA
CDR3 protein: CASSLVQGMIGYTF
CDR3 DNA: TGTGCCAGCAGCTTAGTACAGGGAATGATAGGCTACACCTTC

CDR3 length: 15
clone size: NA
V gene: TRBV27
J gene: TRBJ1-2
D gene: NA
CDR3 protein: CASSIEQQGRYGYTF
CDR3 DNA: TGTGCCAGCAGCATAGAGCAACAGGGTCGATACGGCTACACCTTC

CDR3 length: 15
clone size: NA
V gene: TRBV7-2
J gene: TRBJ2-1
D gene: TRBD2
CDR3 protein: CASSTRTSGGSEQFF
CDR3 DNA: TGTGCCAGCAGCACGCGGACTAGCGGGGGGAGCGAGCAGTTCTTC

CDR3 length: 15
clone size: once
V gene: TRBV7-2
J gene: TRBJ2-1
D gene: TRBD2
CDR3 protein: CASSSGLAGYNEQFF
CDR3 DNA: TGTGCCAGCAGCTCCGGACTAGCGGGCTACAATGAGCAGTTCTTC

CDR3 length: 14
clone size: NA
V gene: TRBV14
J gene: TRBJ2-5
D gene: NA
CDR3 protein: CASSPGGYQETQYF
CDR3 DNA: TGTGCCAGCAGCCCTGGGGGGTACCAAGAGACCCAGTACTTC

CDR3 length: 17
clone size: NA
V gene: TRBV29-1
J gene: TRBJ1-2
D gene: NA
CDR3 protein: CSVGIYAIRGGYYGYTF
CDR3 DNA: TGCAGCGTTGGGATCTATGCAATTCGGGGAGGTTACTATGGCTACACCTTC

CDR3 length: 15
clone size: few
V gene: TRBV4-2
J gene: TRBJ2-1
D gene: TRBD2
CDR3 protein: CASSQESGAYNEQFF
CDR3 DNA: TGTGCCAGCAGCCAAGAAAGCGGGGCCTACAATGAGCAGTTCTTC

CDR3 length: 14
clone size: NA
V gene: TRBV7-9
J gene: TRBJ1-2
D gene: TRBD1
CDR3 protein: CASSAGGSDYGYTF
CDR3 DNA: TGTGCCAGCAGCGCAGGGGGCAGTGACTATGGCTACACCTTC

CDR3 length: 14
clone size: NA
V gene: TRBV30
J gene: TRBJ2-5
D gene: TRBD2
CDR3 protein: CAWSAGTSGETQYF
CDR3 DNA: TGTGCCTGGAGTGCCGGGACTAGCGGAGAGACCCAGTACTTC

CDR3 length: 13
clone size: NA
V gene: TRBV29-1
J gene: TRBJ2-7
D gene: NA
CDR3 protein: CSVVSGKPYEQYF
CDR3 DNA: TGCAGCGTTGTATCGGGGAAGCCCTACGAGCAGTACTTC

CDR3 length: 17
clone size: NA
V gene: TRBV9
J gene: TRBJ2-6
D gene: NA
CDR3 protein: CASSGRQALSGANVLTF
CDR3 DNA: TGTGCCAGCAGCGGGAGACAGGCACTCTCTGGGGCCAACGTCCTGACTTTC

CDR3 length: 19
clone size: NA
V gene: TRBV30
J gene: TRBJ2-2
D gene: TRBD2
CDR3 protein: CAWSVLRTSGRARTGELFF
CDR3 DNA: TGTGCCTGGAGCGTACTTCGGACTAGCGGGAGGGCCAGGACCGGGGAGCTGTTTTTT

CDR3 length: 15
clone size: NA
V gene: TRBV7-9
J gene: TRBJ2-1
D gene: NA
CDR3 protein: CASSLVEGSYNEQFF
CDR3 DNA: TGTGCCAGCAGCTTAGTCGAGGGCTCCTACAATGAGCAGTTCTTC

CDR3 length: 13
clone size: NA
V gene: TRBV5-1
J gene: TRBJ2-1
D gene: NA
CDR3 protein: CASSWGRDNEQFF
CDR3 DNA: TGCGCCAGCAGCTGGGGCAGGGACAATGAGCAGTTCTTC

CDR3 length: 11
clone size: NA
V gene: TRBV5-3
J gene: TRBJ1-2
D gene: NA
CDR3 protein: CARSQPGGYTF
CDR3 DNA: TGTGCCAGAAGCCAACCGGGGGGCTACACCTTC

CDR3 length: 16
clone size: NA
V gene: TRBV5-1
J gene: TRBJ2-2
D gene: TRBD1
CDR3 protein: CASSTRQGVSTGELFF
CDR3 DNA: TGCGCCAGCAGCACACGACAGGGGGTCAGCACCGGGGAGCTGTTTTTT

CDR3 length: 16
clone size: NA
V gene: TRBV19
J gene: TRBJ1-2
D gene: TRBD1
CDR3 protein: CASSIGGGQAHYGYTF
CDR3 DNA: TGTGCCAGTAGTATTGGGGGGGGACAGGCCCACTATGGCTACACCTTC

CDR3 length: 14
clone size: NA
V gene: TRBV30
J gene: TRBJ2-7
D gene: NA
CDR3 protein: CAWSSGRGGYEQYF
CDR3 DNA: TGTGCCTGGAGTTCAGGCCGAGGGGGCTACGAGCAGTACTTC

CDR3 length: 15
clone size: NA
V gene: TRBV7-6
J gene: TRBJ2-3
D gene: NA
CDR3 protein: CASSWTAESTDTQYF
CDR3 DNA: TGTGCCAGCAGCTGGACAGCGGAGAGCACAGATACGCAGTATTTT

CDR3 length: 14
clone size: NA
V gene: TRBV7-9
J gene: TRBJ1-3
D gene: NA
CDR3 protein: CASSSSISGNTIYF
CDR3 DNA: TGTGCCAGCAGCTCTTCTATCTCTGGAAACACCATATATTTT

CDR3 length: 14
clone size: NA
V gene: TRBV15
J gene: TRBJ2-3
D gene: TRBD2
CDR3 protein: CATSIAGAPDTQYF
CDR3 DNA: TGTGCCACCAGCATAGCGGGAGCCCCCGATACGCAGTATTTT